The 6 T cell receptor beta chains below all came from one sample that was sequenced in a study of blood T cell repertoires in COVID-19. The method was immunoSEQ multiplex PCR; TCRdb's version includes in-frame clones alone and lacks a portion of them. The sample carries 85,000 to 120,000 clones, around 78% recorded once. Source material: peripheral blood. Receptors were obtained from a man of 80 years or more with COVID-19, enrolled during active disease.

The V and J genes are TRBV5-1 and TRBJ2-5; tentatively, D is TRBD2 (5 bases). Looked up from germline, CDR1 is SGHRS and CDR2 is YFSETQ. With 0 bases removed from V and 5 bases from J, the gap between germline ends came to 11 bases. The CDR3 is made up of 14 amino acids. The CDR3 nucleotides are TGCGCCAGCAGCTTGGCCACCGGGGATGAGACCCAGTACTTC. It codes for CASSLATGDETQYF.

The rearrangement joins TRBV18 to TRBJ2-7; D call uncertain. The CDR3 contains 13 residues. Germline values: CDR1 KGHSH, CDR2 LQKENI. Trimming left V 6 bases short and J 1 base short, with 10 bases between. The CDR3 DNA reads TGTGCCAGCTCTCCCGGGTCGTCCTACGAGCAGTACTTC. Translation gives CASSPGSSYEQYF.

As DNA, the CDR3 is TGTGCCAGCAGTGTGCAGGGTTACTACGAGCAGTACTTC. Translated: CASSVQGYYEQYF. This sequence joins TRBV2 and TRBJ2-7; TRBD1 might be the D (5 bases). Germline values: CDR1 SNHLY, CDR2 FYNNEI. Between the trimmed V and J ends, which lost 4 bases and 3 bases, there was a span of 10 bases. The CDR3 is 13 amino acids. Looking up the rest from reference TRBV2 and TRBJ2-7 gives the full variable domain: EPEVTQTPSHQVTQMGQEVILRCVPISNHLYFYWYRQILGQKVEFLVSFYNNEISEKSEIFDDQFSVERPDGSNFTLKIRSTKLEDSAMYFCASSVQGYYEQYFGPGTRLTVT.

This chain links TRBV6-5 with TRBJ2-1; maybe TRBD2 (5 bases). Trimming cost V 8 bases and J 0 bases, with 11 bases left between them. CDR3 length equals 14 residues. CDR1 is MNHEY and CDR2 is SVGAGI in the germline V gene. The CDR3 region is CASQAVSSYNEQFF. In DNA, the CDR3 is TGTGCCAGCCAAGCGGTAAGCTCCTACAATGAGCAGTTCTTC.

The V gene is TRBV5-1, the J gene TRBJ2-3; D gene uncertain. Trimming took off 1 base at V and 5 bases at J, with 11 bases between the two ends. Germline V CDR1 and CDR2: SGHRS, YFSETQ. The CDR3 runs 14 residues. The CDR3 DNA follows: TGCGCCAGCAGCTTGACGCGGTCGGGAGATACGCAGTATTTT. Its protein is CASSLTRSGDTQYF. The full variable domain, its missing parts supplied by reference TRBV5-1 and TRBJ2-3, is KAGVTQTPRYLIKTRGQQVTLSCSPISGHRSVSWYQQTPGQGLQFLFEYFSETQRNKGNFPGRFSGRQFSNSRSEMNVSTLELGDSALYLCASSLTRSGDTQYFGPGTRLTVL.

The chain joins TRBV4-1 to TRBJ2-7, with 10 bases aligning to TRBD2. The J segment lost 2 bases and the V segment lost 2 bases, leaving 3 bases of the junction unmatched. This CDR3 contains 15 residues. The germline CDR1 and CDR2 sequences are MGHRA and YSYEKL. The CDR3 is CASSQRLAGAYEQYF. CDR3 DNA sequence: TGCGCCAGCAGCCAAAGGCTAGCGGGAGCCTACGAGCAGTACTTC.